This T cell receptor beta chain is from a study of T cell repertoires in aging, cancer and after chemotherapy. Overall study context: The full dataset contained around 8.2 million TCR reads.

General study findings and limits: Age-matched healthy donors had significantly more diverse, less clonal blood TCR repertoires than untreated cancer patients. Across the chemotherapy interval, each cancer cohort showed higher median generation probability, suggesting thymic rebound. Loss of evenness, beyond lost richness, contributed to age-related TCR diversity decline in cancer patients.

TCR beta rearrangements were amplified from peripheral blood genomic DNA. Trimming shortened V by 6 bases and J by 5 bases, and 24 bases separated the two germline ends. CDR3 size: 17 residues. Per the germline V gene, CDR1 is MNHEY and CDR2 is SVGAGI. Note on this clonotype: Its matching antigen is unknown.

TRB rearrangements spanning V, D and J were amplified using mixed TRB-A/B primers. TCRdb re-analysed the multiplex PCR reads in MiXCR, keeping a single row per CDR3 protein. The sample records 8,500 to 10,000 distinct CDR3 sequences, 33% being singletons. The receptor was isolated from a human donor in good health. The donor label of this sample is uncertain. The chain links TRBV6-5 to TRBJ2-3; tentatively, D is TRBD2 (6 bases). Specimen: blood. The CDR3 bases are TGTGCCAGCAGGAGGAGGGGAGACAGACCCCCCGGAGATACGCAGTATTTT. This encodes CASRRRGDRPPGDTQYF.